The 18 T cell receptor beta chains in this list originate from one sample, sequenced in a study of shared T cell receptors in the human thymus. Sequencing used immunoSEQ multiplex PCR; TCRdb keeps in-frame clones, though not all of them. Among hundreds of thousands of clones listed, around 89% were seen once. This same sample was also part of a study on human thymus T cells.

Sequencing used thymocytes. The receptors come from a boy in the first two years of life with a congenital heart defect.

This rearrangement joins TRBV30 to TRBJ2-1; D is unclear. There are 11 residues in the CDR3. V was pared by 4 bases and J by 4 bases, with 5 bases between. The V gene's germline CDR1 is GTSNPN and CDR2 SVGIG (reference sequence). The CDR3 region has the DNA TGTGCCTGGATGGCTTACAATGAGCAGTTCTTC. Its protein is CAWMAYNEQFF.

The CDR3 sequence: CASSLRLQYF. The CDR3 DNA sequence: TGTGCCAGCAGCTTACGTCTCCAGTACTTC. This chain uses TRBV7-6 with TRBJ2-7; no reliable D call. The CDR3 spans 10 residues. Looked up from germline, CDR1 is SGHVS and CDR2 is FNYEAQ. V shed 2 bases and J shed 10 bases, with 6 bases lying between them.

The rearrangement links TRBV5-4 to TRBJ2-3, with 10 positions matching TRBD2. Germline V gene data show CDR1 as SGHNT and CDR2 as YYREEE (reference sequence). V gave up 2 bases and J gave up 0 bases; unmatched junction bases: 3. CDR3 size: 16 residues. CDR3 residues: CASSFEREGSTDTQYF. CDR3 bases: TGTGCCAGCAGCTTCGAGCGGGAGGGCAGCACAGATACGCAGTATTTT.

The chain couples TRBV5-1 to TRBJ2-5; TRBD2 might be the D (6 bases). CDR3 length equals 18 residues. Per the germline V gene, CDR1 is SGHRS and CDR2 is YFSETQ. Trimming took off 2 bases at V and 0 bases at J, with 20 bases between the two ends. The DNA of the CDR3 is TGCGCCAGCAGCTTCTCTCCCCGGGGACTCAACAACCAAGAGACCCAGTACTTC. It encodes CASSFSPRGLNNQETQYF. The whole variable domain, filled in from reference TRBV5-1 and TRBJ2-5, reads KAGVTQTPRYLIKTRGQQVTLSCSPISGHRSVSWYQQTPGQGLQFLFEYFSETQRNKGNFPGRFSGRQFSNSRSEMNVSTLELGDSALYLCASSFSPRGLNNQETQYFGPGTRLLVL.

The chain combines TRBV6-1 with TRBJ2-1, with 9 bases matching TRBD1. The germline gives CDR1 MNHNS, CDR2 SASEGT. This CDR3 contains 16 residues. Trimming at V came to 0 bases and at J to 8 bases, leaving 8 bases not matched to a gene. The CDR3 reads CASSEAAGTGRDEQFF. The DNA of the CDR3 is TGTGCCAGCAGTGAAGCCGCCGGGACAGGGCGCGATGAGCAGTTCTTC.

The CDR3 here is CASSSGTSGRTDEQFF. The CDR3 DNA follows: TGTGCCAGCAGCTCCGGGACTAGCGGGAGGACGGATGAGCAGTTCTTC. This chain links TRBV13 with TRBJ2-1; 15 nucleotides agree with TRBD2. The V segment lost 4 bases and the J segment 8 bases; nucleotides outside the gene matches: 6. The CDR3 runs 16 residues. The germline V gene has CDR1 PRHDT and CDR2 FYEKMQ (reference sequence).

The chain joins TRBV25-1 to TRBJ1-1; D uncertain. Between the trimmed V and J ends, which lost 7 bases and 3 bases, there was a span of 15 bases. CDR1 and CDR2 from the germline V gene are MGHDK and SYGVNS. The CDR3 length is 14 residues. Here the CDR3 reads CASTCDPGDTEAFF. CDR3 DNA: TGTGCCAGCACCTGCGACCCCGGGGACACTGAAGCTTTCTTT.

The chain links TRBV11-1 to TRBJ2-3; 9 nucleotides agree with TRBD1. Germline V CDR1 and CDR2: SGHAT, FQDESV (reference sequence). This CDR3 comprises 15 residues. J lost 2 bases, V lost 5 bases, and 5 bases had no gene match. The CDR3: CASSPGTGNTDTQYF. The CDR3 DNA is TGTGCCAGCAGCCCCGGGACAGGGAACACAGATACGCAGTATTTT.

This rearrangement joins TRBV11-3 to TRBJ2-7; 7 nucleotides match TRBD2. This CDR3 has 16 amino acids. V dropped 2 bases and J dropped 7; count of bases not matched to a gene: 14. Looked up from germline, CDR1 is SGHNT and CDR2 is YENEEA. This chain's CDR3 is CASSLTTSSGVGEQYF. CDR3 nucleotide sequence: TGTGCCAGCAGCTTAACCACCTCCAGCGGGGTGGGTGAGCAGTACTTC. Full variable domain (missing parts from reference TRBV11-3 and TRBJ2-7): EAGVVQSPRYKIIEKKQPVAFWCNPISGHNTLYWYLQNLGQGPELLIRYENEEAVDDSQLPKDRFSAERLKGVDSTLKIQPAELGDSAVYLCASSLTTSSGVGEQYFGPGTRLTVT.

The chain has TRBV29-1 and TRBJ1-5; the match to TRBD1 covers 11 bases. CDR1 SQVTM and CDR2 ANQGSEA come from the germline V gene. V was pared by 2 bases and J by 8 bases, with 17 bases of the junction left unmatched. The CDR3 totals 18 residues. This chain's CDR3 is CSVERMRVRDRGKKPQHF. CDR3 nucleotide sequence: TGCAGCGTTGAAAGGATGAGAGTAAGGGACAGGGGGAAAAAGCCCCAGCATTTT.

The chain is built from TRBV14 and TRBJ2-7; 10 bases match TRBD2. This CDR3 spans 17 amino acids. The ends lost 4 bases at V and 2 bases at J; junction bases unmatched: 11. Germline loops: CDR1 SGHDN, CDR2 FVKESK. The CDR3 loop reads CASSPGVAGGQTYEQYF. DNA for the CDR3: TGTGCCAGCAGCCCCGGGGTAGCGGGAGGTCAGACCTACGAGCAGTACTTC.

The rearrangement uses TRBV7-6 and TRBJ1-5; the match to TRBD1 covers 9 bases. Germline CDR1 and CDR2: SGHVS and FNYEAQ. CDR3 length: 17 residues. V lost 5 bases and J lost 2; bases outside the gene matches: 10. The CDR3 DNA sequence: TGTGCCAGCAGCCAAAACAGGGGGCAGAATGGCAATCAGCCCCAGCATTTT. This codes for CASSQNRGQNGNQPQHF.

This rearrangement joins TRBV28 to TRBJ2-5; the match to TRBD2 covers 15 bases. CDR3 length: 18 amino acids. Germline assignment: CDR1 MDHEN and CDR2 SYDVKM. The ends lost 6 bases at V and 0 bases at J; junction bases unmatched: 8. The CDR3 loop reads CASRPTGTSGRYQETQYF. In nucleotides, the CDR3 is TGTGCCAGCAGGCCGACCGGGACTAGCGGGAGGTACCAAGAGACCCAGTACTTC.

This clone has only one observation. This chain connects TRBV18 to TRBJ1-3; 9 bases fit TRBD1. Looked up from germline, CDR1 is KGHSH and CDR2 is LQKENI. The CDR3 length is 15 residues. Germline trimming cut 3 bases from V and 4 bases from J; bases unmatched to any gene: 4. CDR3 sequence: CASSPDRGRGNTIYF. The CDR3 DNA reads as TGTGCCAGCTCACCCGACAGGGGGAGGGGAAACACCATATATTTT. Variable domain in full (rest from reference TRBV18 and TRBJ1-3): NAGVMQNPRHLVRRRGQEARLRCSPMKGHSHVYWYRQLPEEGLKFMVYLQKENIIDESGMPKERFSAEFPKEGPSILRIQQVVRGDSAAYFCASSPDRGRGNTIYFGEGSWLTVV.

V usage is TRBV4-3 and J usage is TRBJ2-7, with D tentatively TRBD2 (6 bases). Germline assignment: CDR1 LGHNA and CDR2 YSLEER. With 1 base removed from V and 0 bases from J, the gap between germline ends came to 10 bases. This CDR3 comprises 15 residues. The CDR3 loop reads CASSQVPGDSYEQYF. For the CDR3, the DNA is TGCGCCAGCAGCCAAGTGCCGGGGGACTCCTACGAGCAGTACTTC.

This clone was picked up a small number of times. V is TRBV4-3 and J is TRBJ2-1; 8 nucleotides line up with TRBD2. The CDR3 has 16 residues. The trim removed 1 base at V and 5 bases at J, leaving 7 bases unmatched. CDR1 is LGHNA and CDR2 is YSLEER in the germline V gene. The CDR3, as DNA: TGCGCCAGCAGCCAAGTCGGTAGCGGGAATGACAATGAGCAGTTCTTC. This translates into CASSQVGSGNDNEQFF.

The table lists this clone with a count of one. One end of the junction does not line up with germline, which may come from a read error. This chain uses TRBV25-1 with TRBJ2-3, with 10 bases identical to TRBD2. The CDR3 is 12 residues long. CDR1 is MGHDK, CDR2 SYGVNS, per germline. The CDR3 bases are TGTGCCAGCAGTGAACTAGCGGGAGTCCCAGATTTT. This translates into CASSELAGVPDF.

The chain carries TRBV7-9 and TRBJ1-1, with 9 bases identical to TRBD1. Germline V gene data show CDR1 as SEHNR and CDR2 as FQNEAQ (reference sequence). V was pared by 7 bases and J by 11 bases, with 11 bases of the junction left unmatched. CDR3 length equals 13 residues. For the CDR3, the DNA is TGTGCCAGCAACATACCCGGGACAGGGCTGGCTTTCTTT. Protein sequence: CASNIPGTGLAFF.